This T cell receptor beta chain was captured by sequencing in a study of shared clonotypes between healthy human individuals. The study's findings and limits: Across a few donors, naive CD4 shared 5% to 6%, naive CD8 around 3.8%, memory CD4 roughly 2.4%, memory CD8 0.4% to 0.5%.

Libraries were prepared by immunoSEQ multiplex PCR; TCRdb keeps only in-frame clonotypes and omits some of them. The data show about 2 million clones, 85% to 95% seen once. Germline V lookup: CDR1 MDHEN, CDR2 SYDVKM. V was pared by 8 bases and J by 5 bases, with 13 bases between. CDR3 size: 14 residues. Notes on this clone: Its target is unknown.

The rearrangement joins TRBV28 to TRBJ1-6, with unresolved D. The sequencing input was naive CD4+ T cells sorted from blood. Documented subset: CD45RA+ positively selected. The receptor was isolated from a man younger than 35 in good health. The DNA of the CDR3 is TGTGCCAGCCTGGCCGGTAACGATAATTCACCCCTCCACTTT. It translates to CASLAGNDNSPLHF. The whole variable domain, remainder taken from reference TRBV28 and TRBJ1-6, is DVKVTQSSRYLVKRTGEKVFLECVQDMDHENMFWYRQDPGLGLRLIYFSYDVKMKEKGDIPEGYSVSREKKERFSLILESASTNQTSMYLCASLAGNDNSPLHFGNGTRLTVT.